This T cell receptor beta chain was recorded in a study of T-cell reconstitution after alpha-beta-depleted transplantation in children. General observations from the study: Expanded graft clones numbering several hundred reportedly gave rise to alpha-beta T cells about two months after transplant. It was newly produced T cells that mostly accounted for T-cell counts and diversity one year after transplant. TCRbeta diversity was high at day 60 in some patients (a result of surviving recipient T cells and thymic progenitors).

Unique molecular identifiers tagged the TCRbeta library. TCRdb re-derived calls from the PCR reads in MiXCR, one entry per CDR3 protein. In the table there are approximately 240,000 distinct CDR3 sequences, about 11% of which are singletons. The sample holds many counts of this clonotype. Its antigen is not known. Germline loops: CDR1 DFQATT, CDR2 SNEGSKA (reference sequence). The V and J ends lost 5 bases and 4 bases respectively, with 20 bases between them. This CDR3 has 15 amino acids. This receptor was taken from a child younger than two with acute myeloid leukemia, due to receive a stem cell transplant. This material consisted of PBMCs, taken before TCRalphabeta/CD19-depleted stem cell transplant. The chain has TRBV20-1 and TRBJ2-5, with D perhaps assigned TRBD1 or TRBD2 (5 bases each). The CDR3 nucleotides are TGCAGTGCTGGTGGGCCAGGGTTAGGAGGAGAGACCCAGTACTTC. It specifies CSAGGPGLGGETQYF.